This TCR beta chain emerged from a study of blood T cell repertoires in COVID-19. Background on the study: Sites in the United States, Italy and Spain provided acute and convalescent COVID-19 samples. The analysed material was cDNA or gDNA that came from T cells, B-cell-depleted T cells, or PBMCs.

Participant ages covered roughly 18 to 89 years across around 25 US areas. This clone showed up just once. In the authors' workflow: Estimation of nucleated cell counts was performed using reference gene primer amplification. The assay was immunoSEQ multiplex PCR, and TCRdb's table has in-frame clones only and misses some. V, J and clone size are taken as reported in that table, and D and trimming were inferred from the DNA itself. Of a few hundred thousand clones detected, about 90% appear once; the ten largest clones hold around 1.3%. Germline V gives CDR1 SGHVS, CDR2 FQNEAQ. The CDR3 covers 18 residues. J gave up 3 bases and V 3 bases, and 10 bases lay outside the gene matches.

The TCR sequence derives from a man aged 30 to 45 who had recovered from COVID-19. Sequencing used PBMCs or T cells enriched from blood (not recorded which). This chain joins TRBV7-8 and TRBJ2-3; 12 bases are shared with TRBD1. CDR3 DNA sequence: TGTGCCAGCAGCTTCCAAGGGACAGGGGGCGCGTCGACAGATACGCAGTATTTT. This sequence encodes CASSFQGTGGASTDTQYF.